This T cell receptor (beta chain) was identified during a study of post-analysis software for immune sequencing data. Notes on the study in general: Relative to controls, patients had five TRBV segments at higher frequency, with TRBV5-6, TRBV5-1 and TRBV20-1 among these. Same-batch samples co-clustered strongly by F measure.

cDNA libraries of TCR beta carried unique molecular identifiers. A single record per CDR3 protein comes from TCRdb applying MiXCR to the PCR reads. This table has roughly 620,000 distinct CDR3 sequences, roughly 40% appearing once. Remarks on this clonotype: Its antigen is unknown.

With 5 bases removed from V and 0 bases from J, the gap between germline ends came to 14 bases. Germline V gives CDR1 SGHTA, CDR2 FQGTGA. This CDR3 region has 16 residues. The rearrangement joins TRBV7-3 to TRBJ2-1; D is uncertain. The source of this sequence is a girl between 5 and 17 years old with multiple sclerosis. Sequenced material: blood. CDR3 residues: CASSLGPDRSYNEQFF. CDR3 nucleotides: TGTGCCAGCAGCCTAGGTCCGGACCGCTCCTACAATGAGCAGTTCTTC.